The next 16 T cell receptor beta chains were all read from a single sample in a study of cytomegalovirus exposure and HLA in healthy donors. PCR employed 60 Vbeta and 13 Jbeta primers. TCRdb keeps only in-frame clones here, not all; method: immunoSEQ multiplex PCR. The sample has tens of thousands of clones; around 79% are singletons. Sequencing was performed on PBMCs. These receptor sequences come from a man aged 40-50 years in good health and CMV-seronegative.

The chain joins TRBV27 to TRBJ2-7, with 7 bases fitting TRBD2. The V and J ends lost 2 bases and 4 bases, in that order; junction bases with no gene match: 11. The germline V gene has CDR1 MNHEY and CDR2 SMNVEV (reference sequence). This CDR3 spans 16 amino acids. CDR3 region: CASSLTSGIIQYEQYF. CDR3 DNA sequence: TGTGCCAGCAGTTTAACCAGCGGGATCATCCAATACGAGCAGTACTTC.

The chain uses TRBV28 and TRBJ2-3, with TRBD1 as a possible D gene (6 bases). The CDR3 is 16 amino acids. Germline CDR1 MDHEN, CDR2 SYDVKM. The V end lost 5 bases, the J end lost 0 bases, and 15 bases lay between the germline ends. The CDR3 loop reads CASSPPGTLSTDTQYF. In nucleotides, the CDR3 is TGTGCCAGCAGTCCCCCCGGGACACTTAGCACAGATACGCAGTATTTT.

The rearrangement uses TRBV14 and TRBJ1-2, with D possibly matching TRBD1 (5 bases). V was clipped by 2 bases and J by 3 bases, with 10 bases between them. Germline V gene data show CDR1 as SGHDN and CDR2 as FVKESK. The CDR3 extends over 14 amino acids. CDR3 sequence (DNA): TGTGCCAGCAGCCAAAAACAGGCTTACTATGGCTACACCTTC. Translation: CASSQKQAYYGYTF.

The genes are TRBV28 and TRBJ1-1, with D perhaps TRBD1 (5 bases). Germline V gene sequence: CDR1 MDHEN, CDR2 SYDVKM. V shed 0 bases and J shed 11 bases, with 19 bases lying between them. This CDR3 region has 15 residues. CDR3 sequence reads: CASSLWPRDSLGAFF. CDR3 bases: TGTGCCAGCAGTTTATGGCCCCGGGACTCCCTCGGGGCTTTCTTT.

This clone was seen only a few times. This rearrangement joins TRBV7-6 to TRBJ1-1; 9 nucleotides align to TRBD1. Trimming took 5 bases from V and 3 from J; bases not matched to a gene: 10. CDR3 length equals 16 residues. Germline lookup yields CDR1 SGHVS and CDR2 FNYEAQ. Here the CDR3 reads CASSPLKGQGYTEAFF. For the CDR3, the DNA is TGTGCCAGCAGCCCACTTAAAGGACAGGGGTACACTGAAGCTTTCTTT.

This chain connects TRBV5-4 to TRBJ2-3; TRBD2 agrees at 7 bases. V gave up 3 bases and J gave up 0 bases; unmatched junction bases: 4. This CDR3 spans 15 amino acids. The germline gives CDR1 SGHNT, CDR2 YYREEE (reference sequence). For the CDR3, the DNA is TGTGCCAGCAGCTCAGCGGGGATTAGCACAGATACGCAGTATTTT. Amino acid sequence: CASSSAGISTDTQYF.

The chain's CDR3 is CASSPLRTSTDTQYF. CDR3 coding DNA: TGTGCCAGCAGCCCGCTACGAACTAGCACAGATACGCAGTATTTT. This chain joins TRBV4-2 and TRBJ2-3; D is unclear. V lost 4 bases to trimming and J lost 0 bases, with 11 bases between them. The CDR3 has 15 amino acids. CDR1 is LGHNA, CDR2 YNFKEQ, per germline.

In this sample, this clone turned up once. Other nucleotide sequences from this sample produce the same CDR3. J is TRBJ2-7 and V is TRBV4-2; D gene uncertain. The CDR3 spans 13 residues. V gave up 0 bases and J gave up 4 bases, with 7 bases separating them. From germline, CDR1 is LGHNA and CDR2 YNFKEQ. DNA for the CDR3: TGTGCCAGCAGCCAAGATCTACGGTACGAGCAGTACTTC. Translating gives CASSQDLRYEQYF.

CDR3 DNA sequence: TGTGCCTGGAGCACCGGAGGGCGCTACACCTTC. The encoded protein is CAWSTGGRYTF. The gene calls are TRBV30 and TRBJ1-2; D remains unclear. The ends were cut back, 3 bases at V and 9 bases at J, with 11 bases in the middle. Germline-derived CDR1 and CDR2 are GTSNPN and SVGIG (reference sequence). CDR3 length: 11 amino acids.

This clone was recorded once. The chain joins TRBV28 to TRBJ2-1; TRBD2 matches at 10 bases. The CDR3 covers 15 residues. Looked up from germline, CDR1 is MDHEN and CDR2 is SYDVKM. The V gene end was trimmed by 5 bases and the J gene end by 12 bases; junction bases not matched to a gene: 13. The CDR3 DNA is TGTGCCAGCAGTCCCCCATCTCTAGCGGGAGATCGGCAGTTCTTC. Translated: CASSPPSLAGDRQFF.

The chain links TRBV28 to TRBJ2-3, with 12 bases identical to TRBD2. Per the germline V gene, CDR1 is MDHEN and CDR2 is SYDVKM. The CDR3 contains 15 residues. V was pared by 2 bases and J by 8 bases, with 5 bases of the junction left unmatched. Written as DNA, the CDR3 is TGTGCCAGCAGTTTAACTAGCGGGGGGCCAGGTACGCAGTATTTT. It yields the protein CASSLTSGGPGTQYF.

This chain connects TRBV5-4 to TRBJ2-1, with 8 bases aligning to TRBD2. With 3 bases clipped from V and 7 bases from J, the junction kept 6 bases outside the gene matches. The CDR3 contains 14 residues. Looked up from germline, CDR1 is SGHNT and CDR2 is YYREEE (reference sequence). The CDR3 reads CASSSWREANEQFF. DNA of the CDR3: TGTGCCAGCAGCTCGTGGCGGGAGGCTAATGAGCAGTTCTTC.

The chain combines TRBV4-1 with TRBJ1-4; D may be TRBD1 (5 bases). Germline CDR1 is MGHRA and CDR2 is YSYEKL. The CDR3 has 14 amino acids. Trimming cost V 0 bases and J 7 bases, with 9 bases left between them. CDR3 DNA: TGCGCCAGCAGCCAAGAGGGGGGGATTGAAAAACTGTTTTTT. Protein: CASSQEGGIEKLFF.

The rearrangement uses TRBV30 and TRBJ2-7, with TRBD2 matching over 7 bases. CDR1 is GTSNPN, CDR2 SVGIG, per germline (reference sequence). The CDR3 totals 15 residues. J gave up 4 bases and V 2 bases, and 11 bases lay outside the gene matches. The chain's CDR3 is CAWSSSGSGAYEQYF. The CDR3 coding sequence is TGTGCCTGGAGTAGTAGCGGGTCGGGTGCTTACGAGCAGTACTTC. The full variable domain, rest sourced from reference TRBV30 and TRBJ2-7, is SQTIHQWPATLVQPVGSPLSLECTVEGTSNPNLYWYRQAAGRGLQLLFYSVGIGQISSEVPQNLSASRPQDRQFILSSKKLLLSDSGFYLCAWSSSGSGAYEQYFGPGTRLTVT.

The rearrangement uses TRBV28 and TRBJ2-7, with 12 nucleotides matching TRBD2. This CDR3 region has 15 residues. In germline, CDR1 is MDHEN, CDR2 SYDVKM. Germline trimming cut 5 bases from V and 1 base from J; bases unmatched to any gene: 3. The CDR3 is CASSPGLAGSYEQYF. The DNA of the CDR3 is TGTGCCAGCAGTCCGGGACTAGCGGGTTCCTACGAGCAGTACTTC.

The V and J genes are TRBV28 and TRBJ2-1; 10 bases are shared with TRBD2. The CDR3 runs 19 residues. The trim removed 6 bases at V and 9 bases at J, leaving 23 bases unmatched. The germline V gene has CDR1 MDHEN and CDR2 SYDVKM. CDR3 bases: TGTGCCAGCAGCACCCCGCTGGCTAGCGGGAGATCTCCGATGATTGAGCAGTTCTTC. Encoded protein: CASSTPLASGRSPMIEQFF.